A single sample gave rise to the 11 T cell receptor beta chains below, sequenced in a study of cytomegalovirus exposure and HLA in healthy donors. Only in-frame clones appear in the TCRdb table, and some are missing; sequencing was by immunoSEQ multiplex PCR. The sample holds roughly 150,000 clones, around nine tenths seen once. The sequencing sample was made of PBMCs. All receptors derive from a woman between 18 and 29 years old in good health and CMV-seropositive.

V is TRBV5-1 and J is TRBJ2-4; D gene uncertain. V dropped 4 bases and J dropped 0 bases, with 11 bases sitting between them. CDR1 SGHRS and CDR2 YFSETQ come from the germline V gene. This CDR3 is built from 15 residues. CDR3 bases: TGCGCCAGCAGCCCCGAACAGATAGCCAAAAACATTCAGTACTTC. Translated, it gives CASSPEQIAKNIQYF.

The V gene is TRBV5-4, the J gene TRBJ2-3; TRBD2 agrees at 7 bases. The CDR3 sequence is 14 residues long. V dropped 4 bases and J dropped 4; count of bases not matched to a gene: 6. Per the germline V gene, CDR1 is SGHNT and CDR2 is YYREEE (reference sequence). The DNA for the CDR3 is TGTGCCAGCAGCGTTCGGCGGGAGCCAGATACGCAGTATTTT. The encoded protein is CASSVRREPDTQYF.

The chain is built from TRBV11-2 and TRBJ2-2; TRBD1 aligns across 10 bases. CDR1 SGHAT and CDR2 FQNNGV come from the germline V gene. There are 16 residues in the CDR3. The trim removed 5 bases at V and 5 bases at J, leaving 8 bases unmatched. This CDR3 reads CASSRTGGKRTGELFF. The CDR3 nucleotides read TGTGCCAGCAGCCGGACAGGGGGGAAGAGAACCGGGGAGCTGTTTTTT.

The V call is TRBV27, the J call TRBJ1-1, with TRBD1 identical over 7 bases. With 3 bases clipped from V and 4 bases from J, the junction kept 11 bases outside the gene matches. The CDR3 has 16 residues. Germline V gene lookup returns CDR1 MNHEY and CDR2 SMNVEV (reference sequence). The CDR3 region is CASSFYWTGVGTEAFF. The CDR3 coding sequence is TGTGCCAGCAGTTTCTATTGGACAGGCGTTGGCACTGAAGCTTTCTTT.

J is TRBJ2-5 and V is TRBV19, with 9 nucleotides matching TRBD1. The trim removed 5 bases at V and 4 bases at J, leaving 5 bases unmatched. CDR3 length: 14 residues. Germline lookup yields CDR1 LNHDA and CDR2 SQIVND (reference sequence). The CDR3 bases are TGTGCCAGTAGTCCACAGGGGGCTGTAGAGACCCAGTACTTC. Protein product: CASSPQGAVETQYF. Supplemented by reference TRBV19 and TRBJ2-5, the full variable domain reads DGGITQSPKYLFRKEGQNVTLSCEQNLNHDAMYWYRQDPGQGLRLIYYSQIVNDFQKGDIAEGYSVSREKKESFPLTVTSAQKNPTAFYLCASSPQGAVETQYFGPGTRLLVL.

CDR3 DNA: TGTGCCAGCAGCGAGGACTGGCGCACTGAAGCTTTCTTT. Amino acids: CASSEDWRTEAFF. V and J are TRBV6-5 and TRBJ1-1; D is ambiguous. Trimming cost V 6 bases and J 4 bases, with 12 bases left between them. The germline V gene encodes CDR1 MNHEY and CDR2 SVGAGI. There are 13 residues in the CDR3.

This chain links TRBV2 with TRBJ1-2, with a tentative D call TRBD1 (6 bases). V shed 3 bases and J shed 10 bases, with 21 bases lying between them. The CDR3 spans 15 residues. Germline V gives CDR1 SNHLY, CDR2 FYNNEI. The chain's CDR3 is CASSDLQQGPRSYTF. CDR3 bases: TGTGCCAGCAGTGACCTACAACAGGGCCCACGATCCTACACCTTC.

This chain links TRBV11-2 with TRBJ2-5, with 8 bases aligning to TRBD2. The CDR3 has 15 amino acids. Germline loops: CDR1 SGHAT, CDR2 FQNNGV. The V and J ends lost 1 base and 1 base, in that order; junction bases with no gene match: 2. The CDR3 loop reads CASSLAGGSQETQYF. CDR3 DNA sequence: TGTGCCAGCAGCTTAGCGGGAGGGTCCCAAGAGACCCAGTACTTC.

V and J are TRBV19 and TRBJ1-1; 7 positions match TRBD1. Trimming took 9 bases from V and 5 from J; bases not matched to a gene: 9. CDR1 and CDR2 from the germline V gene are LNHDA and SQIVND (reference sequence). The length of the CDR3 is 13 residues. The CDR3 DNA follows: TGTGCCAGCATGACAGGGCTTGGGACTGAAGCTTTCTTT. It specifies CASMTGLGTEAFF.

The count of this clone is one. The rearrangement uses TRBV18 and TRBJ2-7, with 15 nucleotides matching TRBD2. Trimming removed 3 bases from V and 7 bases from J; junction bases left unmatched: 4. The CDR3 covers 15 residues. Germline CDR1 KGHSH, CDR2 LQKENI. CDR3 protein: CASSPRTSGREEQYF. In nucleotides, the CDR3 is TGTGCCAGCTCACCTCGGACTAGCGGGAGGGAGGAGCAGTACTTC.

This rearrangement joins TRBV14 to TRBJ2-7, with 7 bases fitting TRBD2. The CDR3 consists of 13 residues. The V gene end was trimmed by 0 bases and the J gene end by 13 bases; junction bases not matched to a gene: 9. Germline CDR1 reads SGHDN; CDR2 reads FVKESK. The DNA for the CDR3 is TGTGCCAGCAGCCAAGATCGAGGGAGGGCAGAATACTTC. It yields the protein CASSQDRGRAEYF.